These 18 T cell receptor beta chains were sequenced from one sample in a study of shared clonotypes between healthy human individuals. The protocol was immunoSEQ multiplex PCR, while the TCRdb copy is restricted to in-frame clones and leaves out a portion. The sample carries roughly 640,000 clones, about 96% recorded once. Sequenced: naive CD4+ T cells sorted from blood. The subset here: CD45RA+ positively selected. The receptor source for this set is a woman between 25 and 40 years old in good health.

The V and J genes are TRBV11-2 and TRBJ2-1; 15 positions match TRBD2. Germline CDR1 and CDR2: SGHAT and FQNNGV. The V segment lost 5 bases and the J segment 1 base; nucleotides outside the gene matches: 3. This CDR3 comprises 17 residues. The CDR3 coding sequence is TGTGCCAGCAGCGTTGGACTAGCGGGAGGGTCCTACAATGAGCAGTTCTTC. It specifies CASSVGLAGGSYNEQFF. The full variable domain, its missing parts supplied by reference TRBV11-2 and TRBJ2-1, is EAGVAQSPRYKIIEKRQSVAFWCNPISGHATLYWYQQILGQGPKLLIQFQNNGVVDDSQLPKDRFSAERLKGVDSTLKIQPAKLEDSAVYLCASSVGLAGGSYNEQFFGPGTRLTVL.

The V and J genes are TRBV6-1 and TRBJ2-5; D is uncertain. The V gene lost 3 bases and the J gene lost 7 bases, with 6 bases spanning the gap. CDR1 is MNHNS, CDR2 SASEGT, per germline. The CDR3 totals 11 residues. CDR3 DNA sequence: TGTGCCAGCAGTGACTTTACGACCCAGTACTTC. Encoded protein: CASSDFTTQYF.

This chain connects TRBV5-1 to TRBJ1-1; no firm D call. V lost 2 bases and J lost 1, with 15 bases in between. This CDR3 contains 16 residues. The germline V gene has CDR1 SGHRS and CDR2 YFSETQ. The CDR3 reads CASSFSAGTSNTEAFF. The CDR3 DNA reads TGCGCCAGCAGCTTTTCGGCAGGTACCTCGAACACTGAAGCTTTCTTT.

V and J are TRBV21-1 and TRBJ2-7; TRBD1, the table's D call, was not compared with the DNA. TRBV21-1 constitutes a pseudogene. The CDR3 contains 17 residues. The CDR3 loop is CASRDRAEGDRTYEQYF. The CDR3 DNA is TGTGCCAGCAGGGACAGGGCCGAGGGGGACCGGACCTACGAGCAGTACTTC.

The V call is TRBV6-1, the J call TRBJ2-7; 8 positions match TRBD2. Trimming at V came to 5 bases and at J to 6 bases, leaving 6 bases not matched to a gene. The CDR3 contains 13 residues. Germline loops: CDR1 MNHNS, CDR2 SASEGT. This chain's CDR3 is CASSRAGVAEQYF. DNA of the CDR3: TGTGCCAGCAGTCGAGCGGGAGTAGCCGAGCAGTACTTC.

Note on this clone: Other DNA sequences in this specimen translate into the identical CDR3. The chain couples TRBV28 to TRBJ2-5, with 10 bases matching TRBD2. The CDR3 sequence is 14 residues long. V trimming: 5 bases; J trimming: 4 bases; junction bases outside the gene matches: 4. Germline V gives CDR1 MDHEN, CDR2 SYDVKM. CDR3 sequence (DNA): TGTGCCAGCAGTCTAGCGGGAGTGGGAGAGACCCAGTACTTC. Residues: CASSLAGVGETQYF.

The chain joins TRBV19 to TRBJ1-1; D possibly corresponds to TRBD1 (6 bases). Germline V lookup: CDR1 LNHDA, CDR2 SQIVND (reference sequence). Trimming stripped 7 bases from V and 5 bases from J, with 14 bases between. The CDR3 is 13 amino acids. In nucleotides, the CDR3 is TGTGCCAGTATGCCGCAGGGGTTAACTGAAGCTTTCTTT. The encoded protein is CASMPQGLTEAFF.

The rearrangement joins TRBV5-6 to TRBJ2-1; TRBD1 might be the D (6 bases). CDR1 is SGHDT and CDR2 is YYEEEE in the germline V gene. The CDR3 loop spans 16 amino acids. Trimming removed 4 bases at V and 0 bases at J, with 14 bases between. In nucleotides, the CDR3 is TGTGCCAGCAGCCATCCCCAGGGGAGCTCCTACAATGAGCAGTTCTTC. Translated: CASSHPQGSSYNEQFF.

This clone was detected only once. The chain carries TRBV7-6 and TRBJ2-7; the match to TRBD2 covers 7 bases. V was clipped by 5 bases and J by 1 base; unmatched bases: 8. The germline V gene encodes CDR1 SGHVS and CDR2 FNYEAQ. The CDR3 has 15 residues. In DNA, the CDR3 is TGTGCCAGCAGCCAAGCGGCGGGAGAATCCTACGAGCAGTACTTC. Translating it yields CASSQAAGESYEQYF. Looking up the rest from reference TRBV7-6 and TRBJ2-7 gives the full variable domain: GAGVSQSPRYKVTKRGQDVALRCDPISGHVSLYWYRQALGQGPEFLTYFNYEAQQDKSGLPNDRFSAERPEGSISTLTIQRTEQRDSAMYRCASSQAAGESYEQYFGPGTRLTVT.

This chain uses TRBV11-2 with TRBJ2-2; 14 nucleotides agree with TRBD2. The CDR3 is made up of 18 amino acids. Germline values: CDR1 SGHAT, CDR2 FQNNGV. The J segment lost 6 bases and the V segment lost 5 bases, leaving 11 bases of the junction unmatched. The CDR3 nucleotides are TGTGCCAGCAGCCCCCAGGGACTAGCGGGAGTAAGAGCCGGGGAGCTGTTTTTT. As protein: CASSPQGLAGVRAGELFF.

This clone has just one count. This chain uses TRBV28 with TRBJ2-7; D might be TRBD2 (5 bases). Trimming shortened V by 9 bases and J by 4 bases, and 10 bases separated the two germline ends. CDR1 is MDHEN and CDR2 is SYDVKM in the germline V gene. CDR3 length: 11 residues. DNA for the CDR3: TGTGCCAGTGAGAGCGGTTACGAGCAGTACTTC. Translating it yields CASESGYEQYF.

The chain links TRBV5-4 to TRBJ2-1, with D perhaps matching TRBD2 (6 bases). V was cut by 2 bases and J by 5 bases, with 14 bases left in between. Germline CDR1 reads SGHNT; CDR2 reads YYREEE (reference sequence). The CDR3 is 15 residues long. The CDR3 sequence is CASSFNIAENNEQFF. The CDR3 coding sequence is TGTGCCAGCAGCTTTAACATAGCGGAAAACAATGAGCAGTTCTTC.

The V call is TRBV18, the J call TRBJ1-2, with D maybe TRBD1 (6 bases). V lost 3 bases, J lost 2 bases, and 7 bases lay in between. The CDR3 contains 13 residues. Germline lookup yields CDR1 KGHSH and CDR2 LQKENI. CDR3 sequence reads: CASSPDRNYGYTF. CDR3 in DNA: TGTGCCAGCTCACCTGACAGGAACTATGGCTACACCTTC.

The chain couples TRBV6-5 to TRBJ2-1; D ambiguous. Trimming took 7 bases from V and 0 from J, leaving 13 bases between them. Germline V lookup: CDR1 MNHEY, CDR2 SVGAGI. This CDR3 region has 15 residues. The CDR3 DNA follows: TGTGCCAGCACCAAAACGGAAAGCTCCTACAATGAGCAGTTCTTC. Protein sequence: CASTKTESSYNEQFF.

The chain uses TRBV4-1 and TRBJ2-3, with D hard to call. The CDR3 totals 13 residues. Trimming cost V 4 bases and J 6 bases, with 11 bases left between them. CDR1 and CDR2 from the germline V gene are MGHRA and YSYEKL. The CDR3 protein is CASSPSRLDTQYF. For the CDR3, the DNA is TGCGCCAGCAGCCCATCCCGCTTGGATACGCAGTATTTT.

The V call is TRBV27, the J call TRBJ2-5, with 8 bases fitting TRBD2. Germline CDR1 and CDR2: MNHEY and SMNVEV (reference sequence). The CDR3 totals 14 residues. The V gene end was trimmed by 6 bases and the J gene end by 3 bases; junction bases not matched to a gene: 6. The CDR3: CASSPAGVEETQYF. The DNA of the CDR3 is TGTGCCAGCAGCCCAGCGGGAGTTGAAGAGACCCAGTACTTC.

The chain carries TRBV18 and TRBJ2-2; TRBD2 agrees at 15 bases. Germline lookup yields CDR1 KGHSH and CDR2 LQKENI. The CDR3 extends over 17 amino acids. V shed 6 bases and J 3 bases; nucleotides not matched to a gene: 5. Here the CDR3 DNA reads TGTGCCAGCTCCCGGGGACTAGCGGGAGGCCACACCGGGGAGCTGTTTTTT. As protein: CASSRGLAGGHTGELFF.

The V and J genes are TRBV5-1 and TRBJ2-3; 9 bases agree with TRBD2. There are 16 residues in the CDR3. J gave up 6 bases and V 0 bases, and 8 bases lay outside the gene matches. Germline CDR1 and CDR2: SGHRS and YFSETQ. The CDR3 DNA follows: TGCGCCAGCAGCTTGGCCTTGGGACTAGCAGTGGATACGCAGTATTTT. It yields the protein CASSLALGLAVDTQYF.